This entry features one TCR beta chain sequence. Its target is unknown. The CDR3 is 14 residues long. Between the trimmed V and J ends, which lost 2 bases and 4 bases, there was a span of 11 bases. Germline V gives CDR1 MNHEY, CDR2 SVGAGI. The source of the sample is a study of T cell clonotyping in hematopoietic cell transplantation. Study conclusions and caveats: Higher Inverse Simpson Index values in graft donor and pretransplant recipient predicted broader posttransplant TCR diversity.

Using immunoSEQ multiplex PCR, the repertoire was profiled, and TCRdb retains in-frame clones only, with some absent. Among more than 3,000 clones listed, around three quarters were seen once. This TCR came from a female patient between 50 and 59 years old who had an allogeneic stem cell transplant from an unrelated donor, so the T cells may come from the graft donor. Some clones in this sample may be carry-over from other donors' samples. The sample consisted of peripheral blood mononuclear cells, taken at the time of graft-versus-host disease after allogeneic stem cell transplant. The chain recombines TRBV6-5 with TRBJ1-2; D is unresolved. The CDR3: CASSYIPGLYGYTF. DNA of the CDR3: TGTGCCAGCAGTTACATCCCAGGCCTCTATGGCTACACCTTC.